The 30 T cell receptor beta chains listed next were all sequenced from one sample in a study of post-analysis software for immune sequencing data. General study results and limits: Patients carried roughly five TRBV segments more frequently than controls did, and TRBV5-6, TRBV5-1 and TRBV20-1 were among them.

These receptors lack a known antigen. Unique molecular identifiers were present in the TCR beta cDNA libraries. Using its own MiXCR run on the PCR reads, TCRdb lists one record per CDR3 protein. The repertoire has hundreds of thousands of distinct CDR3 sequences, over 45% of them found once; the top ten carry 11%. Sequencing was done on a sample of blood. These receptor sequences come from a girl between 2 and 10 years old with multiple sclerosis.

This chain joins TRBV28 and TRBJ2-4, with a possible D match to TRBD1 (6 bases). Germline V gives CDR1 MDHEN, CDR2 SYDVKM. The CDR3 runs to 14 residues. Trimming took 8 bases from V and 0 from J, leaving 11 bases between them. This CDR3 is CASEQGLAKNIQYF. The DNA of the CDR3 is TGTGCCAGCGAGCAGGGGTTAGCCAAAAACATTCAGTACTTC. Variable domain in full (rest from reference TRBV28 and TRBJ2-4): DVKVTQSSRYLVKRTGEKVFLECVQDMDHENMFWYRQDPGLGLRLIYFSYDVKMKEKGDIPEGYSVSREKKERFSLILESASTNQTSMYLCASEQGLAKNIQYFGAGTRLSVL.

This clonotype was seen a few times. The V call is TRBV9, the J call TRBJ2-5; 7 bases map to TRBD1. V lost 5 bases, J lost 4 bases, and 8 bases stayed unmatched. This CDR3 is 14 amino acids long. Germline V gives CDR1 SGDLS, CDR2 YYNGEE. CDR3 DNA: TGTGCCAGCAGTCCTTCAGGGGGTGGAGAGACCCAGTACTTC. Amino acids: CASSPSGGGETQYF.

J is TRBJ2-5 and V is TRBV12-3 or TRBV12-4; possible D gene TRBD1, 6 bases. Trimming removed 9 bases at V and 5 bases at J, with 19 bases between. The CDR3 contains 14 residues. The CDR3 reads CASSQGLPGETQYF. The CDR3 region has the DNA TGTGCCAGTTCACAGGGTCTCCCGGGGGAGACCCAGTACTTC.

This clonotype was detected a few times. The V call is TRBV6-1, the J call TRBJ1-2; no clear D gene. There are 13 residues in the CDR3. Germline assignment: CDR1 MNHNS and CDR2 SASEGT. V lost 7 bases to trimming and J lost 5 bases, with 14 bases between them. DNA for the CDR3: TGTGCCAGCAAGACGGGCCAGGTATATGGCTACACCTTC. It translates to CASKTGQVYGYTF.

This clonotype was found a few times. The chain combines TRBV7-3 with TRBJ2-3; D could derive from TRBD1 or TRBD2 (5 bases each). Trimming cost V 5 bases and J 2 bases, with 11 bases left between them. CDR1 SGHTA and CDR2 FQGTGA come from the germline V gene. This CDR3 has 14 amino acids. CDR3 amino acids: CASSAGTFTDTQYF. The CDR3 bases are TGTGCCAGCAGCGCAGGGACCTTCACAGATACGCAGTATTTT.

The chain has TRBV25-1 and TRBJ2-5, with TRBD1 identical over 11 bases. Germline V lookup: CDR1 MGHDK, CDR2 SYGVNS. This CDR3 comprises 13 residues. With V trimmed by 8 bases and J by 4 bases, 3 bases remained unmatched. The CDR3 spells CASGQGARETQYF. CDR3 nucleotides: TGTGCCAGCGGACAGGGGGCGCGAGAGACCCAGTACTTC. The variable domain in full, completed from reference TRBV25-1 and TRBJ2-5, reads EADIYQTPRYLVIGTGKKITLECSQTMGHDKMYWYQQDPGMELHLIHYSYGVNSTEKGDLSSESTVSRIRTEHFPLTLESARPSHTSQYLCASGQGARETQYFGPGTRLLVL.

The rearrangement uses TRBV20-1 and TRBJ2-2; D possibly uses TRBD1 or TRBD2 (5 bases each). The CDR3 has 12 amino acids. Germline V gene lookup returns CDR1 DFQATT and CDR2 SNEGSKA (reference sequence). Between the trimmed V and J ends, which lost 4 bases and 4 bases, there was a span of 7 bases. As DNA, the CDR3 is TGCAGTGCTACTGGGGGCACCGGGGAGCTGTTTTTT. It codes for CSATGGTGELFF.

V usage is TRBV12-3 or TRBV12-4 and J usage is TRBJ1-2; 7 bases agree with TRBD1. The CDR3 is 14 amino acids. J lost 4 bases, V lost 7 bases, and 9 bases had no gene match. In nucleotides, the CDR3 is TGTGCCAGCAAAGCGACAGGGAGTCTCTATGGCTACACCTTC. This encodes CASKATGSLYGYTF.

Worth noting for this clonotype: A junction boundary mismatches the germline segment, possibly from a read error. The chain joins TRBV12-3 or TRBV12-4 to TRBJ2-1; 11 bases are shared with TRBD2. The CDR3 contains 15 residues. This CDR3 reads CASRLAGGQTNEQFF. The CDR3 coding sequence is TGTGCCAGCAGGTTAGCGGGGGGGCAAACCAATGAGCAGTTCTTC.

CDR3 sequence: CSEGLGRGETQYF. The DNA for the CDR3 is TGCAGCGAAGGCTTGGGAAGGGGCGAGACCCAGTACTTC. The chain employs TRBV29-1 and TRBJ2-5; D is possibly TRBD1 (5 bases). This CDR3 has 13 residues. In germline, CDR1 is SQVTM, CDR2 ANQGSEA. Trimming pared 7 bases from V and 5 bases from J, leaving 17 bases between.

The CDR3: CASSLGPGGRESYNEQFF. CDR3 bases: TGTGCCAGCAGTTTAGGGCCAGGGGGACGGGAGTCCTACAATGAGCAGTTCTTC. The J gene is TRBJ2-1, the V gene TRBV12-3 or TRBV12-4, with D tentatively TRBD1 (7 bases). Trimming stripped 1 base from V and 1 base from J, with 17 bases between. The CDR3 is 18 residues long.

The rearrangement joins TRBV29-1 to TRBJ2-3; D not certain. Germline CDR1 is SQVTM and CDR2 is ANQGSEA. Trimming took 4 bases from V and 0 from J, leaving 14 bases between them. The CDR3 loop spans 15 amino acids. CDR3 residues: CSVVAGGRSTDTQYF. Written as DNA, the CDR3 is TGCAGCGTTGTAGCTGGCGGAAGGAGCACAGATACGCAGTATTTT.

V gene TRBV7-6 combines with J gene TRBJ2-4; D is uncertain. The CDR3 extends over 16 amino acids. The V end was cut by 4 bases, the J end by 0 bases, with 13 bases between. Germline V gene data show CDR1 as SGHVS and CDR2 as FNYEAQ. The CDR3 DNA is TGTGCCAGCAGCTCCGTGTCGAATCTAGCCAAAAACATTCAGTACTTC. Amino acid sequence: CASSSVSNLAKNIQYF.

The chain combines TRBV10-3 with TRBJ1-1; D ambiguous. Germline CDR1 is ENHRY and CDR2 is SYGVKD. Trimming removed 7 bases at V and 3 bases at J, with 15 bases between. The CDR3 covers 14 residues. The DNA of the CDR3 is TGTGCCATCATTTCGCAGGTGGGGTACACTGAAGCTTTCTTT. Amino acid sequence: CAIISQVGYTEAFF.

The chain combines TRBV12-3 or TRBV12-4 with TRBJ1-5; TRBD1 aligns across 9 bases. The J segment lost 6 bases and the V segment lost 6 bases, leaving 6 bases of the junction unmatched. The CDR3 is 14 residues long. In nucleotides, the CDR3 is TGTGCCAGCAGAGAGGGACAGGGATCTCAGCCCCAGCATTTT. Its protein is CASREGQGSQPQHF.

The genes are TRBV4-1 and TRBJ2-7; possibly TRBD2 for D (5 bases). The CDR3 is 13 residues long. V lost 4 bases to trimming and J lost 0 bases, with 7 bases between them. Germline V lookup: CDR1 MGHRA, CDR2 YSYEKL. The CDR3 reads CASSRENSYEQYF. The CDR3 DNA sequence: TGCGCCAGCAGCCGGGAGAACTCCTACGAGCAGTACTTC.

In nucleotides, the CDR3 is TGCAGCGTTGTCCCCGGCGCAGGGGGCAATGAGCAGTTCTTC. Amino acids: CSVVPGAGGNEQFF. J is TRBJ2-1 and V is TRBV29-1; 7 nucleotides match TRBD1. There are 14 residues in the CDR3. V gave up 4 bases and J gave up 6 bases; unmatched junction bases: 9. In germline, CDR1 is SQVTM, CDR2 ANQGSEA.

V usage is TRBV7-9 and J usage is TRBJ1-1; unclear D gene. Trimming left V 7 bases short and J 1 base short, with 13 bases between. Germline assignment: CDR1 SEHNR and CDR2 FQNEAQ (reference sequence). The CDR3 has 14 amino acids. CDR3 in DNA: TGTGCCAGCACCAGACTCCTCTCGAACACTGAAGCTTTCTTT. Its translation is CASTRLLSNTEAFF.

The gene calls are TRBV4-3 and TRBJ2-2; 8 bases are a match to TRBD2. Per germline, CDR1 LGHNA and CDR2 YSLEER. The V and J ends lost 1 base and 4 bases, in that order; junction bases with no gene match: 11. The CDR3 spans 18 residues. Here the CDR3 reads CASSQGLTGGDPTGELFF. The CDR3 DNA is TGCGCCAGCAGCCAAGGTCTTACGGGGGGGGACCCCACCGGGGAGCTGTTTTTT.

The CDR3 loop is CASSLDGQGSSYEQYF. As DNA, the CDR3 is TGTGCCAGCAGCTTAGATGGACAGGGAAGCTCCTACGAGCAGTACTTC. This sequence joins TRBV7-9 and TRBJ2-7; TRBD1 aligns across 8 bases. With 1 base clipped from V and 0 bases from J, the junction kept 5 bases outside the gene matches. Germline-derived CDR1 and CDR2 are SEHNR and FQNEAQ (reference sequence). The CDR3 sequence is 16 residues long. Full variable domain (outside the CDR3, taken from reference TRBV7-9 and TRBJ2-7): DTGVSQNPRHKITKRGQNVTFRCDPISEHNRLYWYRQTLGQGPEFLTYFQNEAQLEKSRLLSDRFSAERPKGSFSTLEIQRTEQGDSAMYLCASSLDGQGSSYEQYFGPGTRLTVT.

The chain is built from TRBV11-2 and TRBJ2-1; D is uncertain. There are 13 residues in the CDR3. The V gene lost 0 bases and the J gene lost 4 bases, with 4 bases spanning the gap. Germline V gives CDR1 SGHAT, CDR2 FQNNGV. The CDR3 sequence: CASSLDPYNEQFF. CDR3 sequence (DNA): TGTGCCAGCAGCTTAGATCCGTACAATGAGCAGTTCTTC.

The V and J genes are TRBV9 and TRBJ2-7; 10 bases match TRBD2. The germline V gene encodes CDR1 SGDLS and CDR2 YYNGEE. With 2 bases clipped from V and 4 bases from J, the junction kept 6 bases outside the gene matches. The CDR3 consists of 15 residues. The CDR3 sequence: CASSVTGTSEYEQYF. CDR3 coding DNA: TGTGCCAGCAGCGTCACCGGGACTAGCGAGTACGAGCAGTACTTC.

This clonotype was counted a single time. The V and J genes are TRBV4-1 and TRBJ2-7; no clear D. The J call may be wrong; the DNA end is better matched by TRBJ2-5. Per the germline V gene, CDR1 is MGHRA and CDR2 is YSYEKL. This CDR3 region has 19 residues. CDR3 nucleotide sequence: TGCGCCAGCAGCCAAGATCAGCCGGGCGGCGTAAAAGTCAGAGAGACCCAGTACTTC. Translating gives CASSQDQPGGVKVRETQYF.

The V call is TRBV30, the J call TRBJ1-5, with D possibly TRBD1 on 6 matching bases. The germline V gene encodes CDR1 GTSNPN and CDR2 SVGIG (reference sequence). This CDR3 has 13 residues. V dropped 5 bases and J dropped 6 bases, with 14 bases sitting between them. CDR3 DNA sequence: TGTGCCTGGGCTACAGGGAATGGTCAGCCCCAGCATTTT. Translated, it gives CAWATGNGQPQHF. Based on the CDR3 plus reference TRBV30 and TRBJ1-5, the full variable domain is SQTIHQWPATLVQPVGSPLSLECTVEGTSNPNLYWYRQAAGRGLQLLFYSVGIGQISSEVPQNLSASRPQDRQFILSSKKLLLSDSGFYLCAWATGNGQPQHFGDGTRLSIL.

The chain employs TRBV3-1 and TRBJ2-5; 10 nucleotides match TRBD2. Germline lookup yields CDR1 LGHDT and CDR2 YNNKEL (reference sequence). The junction had 7 bases not matched to a gene; V was cut back by 3 bases and J by 3 bases. The CDR3 has 16 residues. The chain's CDR3 is CASSQPGLATEETQYF. CDR3 sequence (DNA): TGTGCCAGCAGCCAGCCGGGACTAGCGACTGAAGAGACCCAGTACTTC.

The chain employs TRBV20-1 and TRBJ2-3; D gene uncertain. The CDR3 has 16 amino acids. Trimming removed 1 base at V and 2 bases at J, with 16 bases between. From germline, CDR1 is DFQATT and CDR2 SNEGSKA (reference sequence). The CDR3 DNA is TGCAGTGCTAGAGTTCCCACGGCCCCAGACACAGATACGCAGTATTTT. This gives the protein CSARVPTAPDTDTQYF.

V gene TRBV29-1 combines with J gene TRBJ2-1; the D gene is possibly TRBD1 (6 bases). Germline CDR1 reads SQVTM; CDR2 reads ANQGSEA. V was shortened by 7 bases and J by 0 bases, with 13 bases between the two germline ends. The CDR3 contains 14 residues. The CDR3 DNA reads as TGCAGCGGGCAGGGGTCCAGCTCCTACAATGAGCAGTTCTTC. Translation gives CSGQGSSSYNEQFF.

V and J are TRBV11-2 and TRBJ2-7, with no clear D. V lost 5 bases and J lost 7, with 12 bases in between. The CDR3 runs 12 residues. Germline CDR1 is SGHAT and CDR2 is FQNNGV. The CDR3 DNA sequence: TGTGCCAGCAGCCTAGGGAACTGGGAGCAGTACTTC. Amino acids: CASSLGNWEQYF.

V gene TRBV27 combines with J gene TRBJ2-7; weak D call: TRBD1 (5 bases). Germline values: CDR1 MNHEY, CDR2 SMNVEV (reference sequence). V lost 1 base and J lost 4, with 11 bases in between. CDR3 size: 14 residues. CDR3 DNA sequence: TGTGCCAGCAGTTTATTGGGGCACTCTTACGAGCAGTACTTC. Translation gives CASSLLGHSYEQYF.

The sample holds one count of this clonotype. The V gene is TRBV5-1, the J gene TRBJ2-1; 7 nucleotides line up with TRBD1. V lost 4 bases, J lost 2 bases, and 6 bases stayed unmatched. Germline-derived CDR1 and CDR2 are SGHRS and YFSETQ. This CDR3 region has 15 residues. The CDR3 DNA is TGCGCCAGCAGCGACAGGGATTTGACCTACAATGAGCAGTTCTTC. Protein sequence: CASSDRDLTYNEQFF.